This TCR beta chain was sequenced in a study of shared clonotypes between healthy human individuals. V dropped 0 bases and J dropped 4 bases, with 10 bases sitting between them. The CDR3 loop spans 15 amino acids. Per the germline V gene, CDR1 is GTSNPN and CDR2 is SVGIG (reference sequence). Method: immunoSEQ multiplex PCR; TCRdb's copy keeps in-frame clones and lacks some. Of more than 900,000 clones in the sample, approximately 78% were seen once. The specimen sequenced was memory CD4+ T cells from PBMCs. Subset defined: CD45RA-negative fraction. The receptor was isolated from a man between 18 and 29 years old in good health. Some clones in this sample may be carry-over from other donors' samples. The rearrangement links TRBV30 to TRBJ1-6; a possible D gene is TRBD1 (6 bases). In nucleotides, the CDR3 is TGTGCCTGGAGTGTACTTACAGGGTATAATTCACCCCTCCACTTT. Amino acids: CAWSVLTGYNSPLHF.